The clone carrying this T cell receptor beta chain was picked up one time. Measured with immunoSEQ multiplex PCR; TCRdb has only the in-frame clones, and not every one. The sample contains roughly 270,000 clones, around 85% of which appear only once. The data are from a study of blood T cell repertoires in COVID-19. Study-wide context: The origin of the acute and convalescent COVID-19 samples was the United States, Italy and Spain.

Enrolled through a virtual design, the participants were between roughly 18 and 100 years of age and came from 24 US areas. Each participant's cohort was designated according to participant-reported clinical history. Donors of Cohort 3 who recovered were those that had two negative PCRs, clearance, or symptom resolution. The V and J ends lost 0 bases and 5 bases, in that order; junction bases with no gene match: 4. The CDR3 is made up of 15 amino acids. Germline values: CDR1 SGHRS, CDR2 YFSETQ. The TCR originated in a woman aged 45-65 years who had recovered from COVID-19. The chain employs TRBV5-1 and TRBJ2-5; TRBD1 aligns across 10 bases. The sample consisted of PBMCs or T cells enriched from blood (not recorded which). CDR3 residues: CASSLGQGAHETQYF. The CDR3, as DNA: TGCGCCAGCAGCTTGGGACAGGGGGCACATGAGACCCAGTACTTC. Full variable domain (outside the CDR3, taken from reference TRBV5-1 and TRBJ2-5): KAGVTQTPRYLIKTRGQQVTLSCSPISGHRSVSWYQQTPGQGLQFLFEYFSETQRNKGNFPGRFSGRQFSNSRSEMNVSTLELGDSALYLCASSLGQGAHETQYFGPGTRLLVL.